Ten or more counts support the clone carrying this T cell receptor beta chain. The data stem from a study of T cells after yellow fever vaccination. General observations from the study: Reappearance after the booster was seen for most primary-vaccination clones, at 95% to 98% CD4 and 75% to 90% CD8. Relatively few clonotypes were ones that appeared in both CD4 and CD8 compartments. Peaking on day 5 versus 15, the secondary response was faster but weaker.

Trimming at V came to 6 bases and at J to 3 bases, leaving 12 bases not matched to a gene. Germline V gives CDR1 SQVTM, CDR2 ANQGSEA. The CDR3 has 16 residues. TCR cDNA was made by 5'RACE template switching, adding a universal primer site and UMIs. In TCRdb, the 5' RACE reads were re-called with MiXCR into one record per CDR3 protein. The sample yields around 46,000 distinct CDR3 sequences, roughly 6.4% seen once. This receptor was taken from a man aged 30-40 years who received the YFV17D yellow fever vaccine. The specimen was CD8+ T cells not binding an NS4B(214-222) dextramer, sorted from PBMCs, collected 45 days after the yellow fever booster vaccination. The rearrangement links TRBV29-1 to TRBJ2-1, with 9 bases matching TRBD1. CDR3 nucleotide sequence: TGCAGCGTCCACAACTACGGGACAGGGATCTACAATGAGCAGTTCTTC. Translating gives CSVHNYGTGIYNEQFF.